The source of this T cell receptor (beta chain) is a study of blood T cell repertoires in COVID-19. Study in general: The origin of the acute and convalescent COVID-19 samples was the United States, Italy and Spain.

Assay: immunoSEQ multiplex PCR; the TCRdb copy retains only in-frame clones and omits some. The sample lists a few hundred thousand clones; 86% were seen once. Germline V gene data show CDR1 as MNHEY and CDR2 as SVGAGI. The length of the CDR3 is 14 residues. Trimming removed 6 bases from V and 13 bases from J; junction bases left unmatched: 12. The clonotype comes from a woman aged 25-40 years with active or convalescent COVID-19. The genes are TRBV6-5 and TRBJ1-6; 7 positions match TRBD1. Input material: peripheral blood. The CDR3 bases are TGTGCCAGCAGCCCGACAGGGCTTAATCGGCCCCTCCACTTT. The encoded protein is CASSPTGLNRPLHF.